One and the same sample provided the 21 T cell receptor beta chains below, sequenced in a study of human T cells and chemical hapten exposure. Time point given: patch test 2, 6 weeks after DPC sensitization. Treatment: therapeutic diphenylcyclopropenone sensitization with weekly scalp DPC. A single record per CDR3 protein comes from TCRdb applying MiXCR to the RACE reads. The table records about 100,000 distinct CDR3 sequences, around 10% of them present only once. Sequences were derived from whole blood, sampled in connection with sensitization to the hapten diphenylcyclopropenone (DPC). The receptors here all came from a woman between 35 and 50 years old with alopecia areata. Some clones in this sample may be carry-over from other donors' samples.

This clonotype was observed at least ten times. This sequence joins TRBV29-1 and TRBJ1-1; D gene ambiguous. Germline V CDR1 and CDR2: SQVTM, ANQGSEA. V lost 7 bases to trimming and J lost 1 base, with 4 bases between them. The CDR3 extends over 10 amino acids. CDR3 sequence (DNA): TGCAGCGCAACGAACACTGAAGCTTTCTTT. Amino acid sequence: CSATNTEAFF.

Worth noting for this clonotype: Being one base from a much bigger clone, this may be a read error. This rearrangement joins TRBV12-3 or TRBV12-4 to TRBJ2-4, with D perhaps given as TRBD1 or TRBD2 (5 bases each). The CDR3 is 16 amino acids. In DNA form, the CDR3 reads TGTGCCGGCAGTGGGACGGCGGCCTTAGCCAAAAACATTCAGTACTTC. Encoded protein: CAGSGTAALAKNIQYF.

A single count supports this clonotype. The V call is TRBV20-1, the J call TRBJ1-1; D unresolved. Looked up from germline, CDR1 is DFQATT and CDR2 is SNEGSKA (reference sequence). V gave up 1 base and J gave up 4 bases, with 7 bases separating them. The CDR3 is 12 amino acids. The DNA of the CDR3 is TGCAGTGCTAGAGCCCTCTTCACTGAAGCTTTCTTT. Translation gives CSARALFTEAFF.

There are a few counts of this clonotype. The chain links TRBV7-6 to TRBJ2-3, with 9 bases that match TRBD1. This CDR3 region has 17 residues. CDR1 is SGHVS, CDR2 FNYEAQ, per germline. Trimming at V came to 5 bases and at J to 4 bases, leaving 13 bases not matched to a gene. CDR3 residues: CASSARPGQGGSDTQYF. The CDR3 nucleotides are TGTGCCAGCAGCGCCCGACCGGGACAGGGAGGATCAGATACGCAGTATTTT.

The rearrangement joins TRBV4-3 to TRBJ2-1; TRBD1 or TRBD2 may be the D gene (6 bases each). The CDR3 consists of 15 residues. Germline CDR1 is LGHNA and CDR2 is YSLEER. Trimming removed 0 bases at V and 7 bases at J, with 13 bases between. This CDR3 is CASSQDGGRGNEQFF. In DNA, the CDR3 is TGCGCCAGCAGCCAAGATGGGGGCCGGGGGAATGAGCAGTTCTTC.

This clonotype occurred a few times. The rearrangement uses TRBV30 and TRBJ2-7; D is undetermined. Trimming took 2 bases from V and 3 from J, leaving 11 bases between them. CDR1 is GTSNPN, CDR2 SVGIG, per germline (reference sequence). The CDR3 sequence is 13 residues long. The CDR3 DNA follows: TGTGCCTGGAGTCCCCCCGCCCGCTACGAGCAGTACTTC. Protein: CAWSPPARYEQYF. Together with reference TRBV30 and TRBJ2-7, the CDR3 gives the full variable domain: SQTIHQWPATLVQPVGSPLSLECTVEGTSNPNLYWYRQAAGRGLQLLFYSVGIGQISSEVPQNLSASRPQDRQFILSSKKLLLSDSGFYLCAWSPPARYEQYFGPGTRLTVT.

J is TRBJ2-7 and V is TRBV18, with TRBD1 matching 7 bases. This CDR3 is 14 amino acids long. CDR1 is KGHSH, CDR2 LQKENI, per germline. V was clipped by 6 bases and J by 3 bases; unmatched bases: 8. The CDR3 DNA reads TGTGCCAGCTCCCTCGGACAGGTCCTCTACGAGCAGTACTTC. Its protein product is CASSLGQVLYEQYF.

A single count supports this clonotype. The chain employs TRBV7-9 and TRBJ2-1; 7 bases map to TRBD1. The trim removed 3 bases at V and 7 bases at J, leaving 6 bases unmatched. Germline V gene sequence: CDR1 SEHNR, CDR2 FQNEAQ (reference sequence). This CDR3 contains 14 residues. The chain's CDR3 is CASSFDRVPNEQFF. The CDR3 DNA is TGTGCCAGCAGCTTCGACAGGGTCCCTAATGAGCAGTTCTTC.

This clonotype has ten or more counts. The chain carries TRBV11-2 and TRBJ1-2, with D uncertain. Germline assignment: CDR1 SGHAT and CDR2 FQNNGV. The CDR3 has 15 amino acids. Deletions cut 0 bases from V and 4 bases from J, with 12 bases between. The CDR3 region has the DNA TGTGCCAGCAGCTTAGACTTGACGCGAAGCTATGGCTACACCTTC. Protein product: CASSLDLTRSYGYTF.

This clonotype showed up many times. The chain uses TRBV11-2 and TRBJ2-1; tentatively, D is TRBD1 or TRBD2 (6 bases each). Per germline, CDR1 SGHAT and CDR2 FQNNGV. CDR3 size: 18 residues. Trimming pared 4 bases from V and 3 bases from J, leaving 22 bases between. As DNA, the CDR3 is TGTGCCAGCAGCTCATCCCGGAGGGGGAAATCTTTCTACAATGAGCAGTTCTTC. Residues: CASSSSRRGKSFYNEQFF. Filled out from reference TRBV11-2 and TRBJ2-1, the complete variable domain reads EAGVAQSPRYKIIEKRQSVAFWCNPISGHATLYWYQQILGQGPKLLIQFQNNGVVDDSQLPKDRFSAERLKGVDSTLKIQPAKLEDSAVYLCASSSSRRGKSFYNEQFFGPGTRLTVL.

This clonotype appeared many times. The rearrangement uses TRBV21-1 and TRBJ2-1; the D call in the table, TRBD2, was not verified against the DNA. TRBV21-1 is termed a pseudogene. This CDR3 region has 17 residues. In nucleotides, the CDR3 is TGTGCCAGCAGCAAGAGCCCAGCGGGAGGGGTCTACAATGAGCAGTTCTTC. Protein: CASSKSPAGGVYNEQFF.

This clonotype was counted many times. The chain links TRBV5-1 to TRBJ2-1; 9 bases align to TRBD1. CDR3 length: 17 amino acids. J gave up 3 bases and V 6 bases, and 13 bases lay outside the gene matches. Germline assignment: CDR1 SGHRS and CDR2 YFSETQ. CDR3 residues: CASTRREGQGFYNEQFF. The CDR3 DNA reads as TGCGCCAGCACCCGGAGGGAGGGACAGGGATTCTACAATGAGCAGTTCTTC.

This clonotype came up a few times. The J gene is TRBJ1-1, the V gene TRBV20-1, with TRBD1 identical over 9 bases. Trimming cost V 4 bases and J 4 bases; bases outside gene matches: 7. The CDR3 totals 14 residues. The germline V gene has CDR1 DFQATT and CDR2 SNEGSKA (reference sequence). The CDR3 sequence is CSATPGQGVTEAFF. The CDR3 DNA sequence: TGCAGTGCTACCCCGGGACAGGGTGTCACTGAAGCTTTCTTT.

This clonotype came up many times. V is TRBV7-2 and J is TRBJ1-1; a possible D gene is TRBD1 (6 bases). From germline, CDR1 is SGHTA and CDR2 FQGNSA. V lost 10 bases to trimming and J lost 11 bases, with 17 bases between them. The CDR3 is 11 residues long. The chain's CDR3 is CATRGSPEAFF. The CDR3 region has the DNA TGTGCCACCAGGGGCAGCCCAGAGGCTTTCTTT.

This clonotype has ten or more counts. V gene TRBV11-2 combines with J gene TRBJ1-5; the match to TRBD1 covers 9 bases. The CDR3 runs 17 residues. The V segment lost 2 bases and the J segment 3 bases; nucleotides outside the gene matches: 8. CDR1 is SGHAT and CDR2 is FQNNGV in the germline V gene. This CDR3 reads CASSLSLGQGLNQPQHF. As DNA, the CDR3 is TGTGCCAGCAGCTTAAGCCTGGGACAGGGTCTCAATCAGCCCCAGCATTTT.

Many counts were recorded for this clonotype. V gene TRBV10-2 combines with J gene TRBJ2-3, with D perhaps TRBD1 or TRBD2 (6 bases each). V lost 8 bases, J lost 2 bases, and 14 bases lay in between. The CDR3 sequence is 14 residues long. Germline V gene sequence: CDR1 WSHSY, CDR2 SAAADI. The CDR3 sequence is CASLEGGFTDTQYF. The CDR3 DNA sequence: TGCGCCAGCCTCGAGGGGGGCTTCACAGATACGCAGTATTTT.

The rearrangement joins TRBV3-1 to TRBJ2-2; D perhaps matches TRBD1 (6 bases). The CDR3 consists of 17 residues. The germline V gene encodes CDR1 LGHDT and CDR2 YNNKEL (reference sequence). V was clipped by 3 bases and J by 0 bases, with 14 bases between them. As DNA, the CDR3 is TGTGCCAGCAGCCAGAGGGGGATCTCCTCGAACACCGGGGAGCTGTTTTTT. It codes for CASSQRGISSNTGELFF.

This clonotype was seen only a few times. This chain links TRBV7-2 with TRBJ2-2; D gene uncertain. CDR3 length equals 16 residues. Per germline, CDR1 SGHTA and CDR2 FQGNSA. V lost 1 base and J 4 bases, leaving 13 bases between the germline ends. The CDR3 DNA sequence: TGTGCCAGCAGCTTAGTGGCCAGCTCCACCACCGGGGAGCTGTTTTTT. It specifies CASSLVASSTTGELFF.

This clonotype was seen a handful of times. The J gene is TRBJ1-5, the V gene TRBV27; D gene unclear. From germline, CDR1 is MNHEY and CDR2 SMNVEV (reference sequence). The V end was cut by 0 bases, the J end by 0 bases, with 6 bases between. The CDR3 covers 15 residues. CDR3 amino acids: CASSLSRYSNQPQHF. The CDR3 DNA follows: TGTGCCAGCAGTTTATCCAGATATAGCAATCAGCCCCAGCATTTT.

This clonotype was recorded many times. The chain combines TRBV20-1 with TRBJ2-1; 11 bases match TRBD2. The J segment lost 9 bases and the V segment lost 2 bases, leaving 6 bases of the junction unmatched. Germline V lookup: CDR1 DFQATT, CDR2 SNEGSKA (reference sequence). This CDR3 contains 14 residues. The CDR3 sequence is CSARSSGGAVEQFF. The CDR3 region has the DNA TGCAGTGCTAGAAGTAGCGGGGGGGCCGTTGAGCAGTTCTTC.

This clonotype was counted at least ten times. V is TRBV4-3 and J is TRBJ1-5; D uncertain. Germline CDR1 is LGHNA and CDR2 is YSLEER. This CDR3 is 15 amino acids long. Between the trimmed V and J ends, which lost 1 base and 4 bases, there was a span of 11 bases. Here the CDR3 reads CASSQGRDPNQPQHF. DNA of the CDR3: TGCGCCAGCAGCCAAGGGCGGGATCCTAATCAGCCCCAGCATTTT.